This T cell receptor beta chain was recovered during a study of T cells in Graves' hyperthyroidism and ophthalmopathy. Findings of the study overall: Among clonotypes expanded in thyroid above 0.001, most were also found in blood.

There were TCR beta CDR3 regions amplified from RNA transcripts. The TCR CDR3 first-round RT-PCR relied on the HTBI primer set. TCRdb reprocessed the multiplex PCR reads via MiXCR and lists one record per CDR3 protein. This sample has about 380,000 distinct CDR3 sequences, with about 14% found just once. To note about this clonotype: Its cognate antigen is unknown.

Absence of ophthalmopathy progression within 18 months defined stable Graves' hyperthyroidism. The authors took PBMCs from over 8.5 ml fresh peripheral blood. This TCR was sampled from an older woman with Graves' hyperthyroidism. The specimen sequenced was blood.

The CDR3 is CASRGLADGELFF. The CDR3 bases are TGTGCCAGCAGAGGACTAGCCGACGGGGAGCTGTTTTTT. The chain is built from TRBV2 and TRBJ2-2, with 8 bases that match TRBD2. After removal of 6 bases from V and 7 bases from J, the junction contained 4 bases not matched to a gene. CDR1 is SNHLY and CDR2 is FYNNEI in the germline V gene. This CDR3 contains 13 residues.